This T cell receptor (beta chain) was captured by sequencing in a study of blood T cell repertoires in COVID-19. There are 14 residues in the CDR3. The trim removed 7 bases at V and 5 bases at J, leaving 3 bases unmatched. CDR1 and CDR2 (germline): MDHEN, SYDVKM. In this sample, this clone turned up once. Method: immunoSEQ multiplex PCR; TCRdb's copy keeps in-frame clones and lacks some. The sample records about 140,000 clones, 88% being singletons. The origin of this receptor is a man aged 60 to 69 with active or convalescent COVID-19. Sequenced material: peripheral blood. The chain employs TRBV28 and TRBJ2-5, with TRBD2 identical over 14 bases. The chain's CDR3 is CASMTSGRGETQYF. The CDR3 region has the DNA TGTGCCAGCATGACTAGCGGGAGGGGGGAGACCCAGTACTTC.